A selection of T cell receptor beta chains follows, all from one sample in a study of shared clonotypes between healthy human individuals. Assay used: immunoSEQ multiplex PCR; TCRdb lists only in-frame clones, some missing. The sample yields under 2,500,000 clones, approximately 96% seen once. Sample: naive CD4+ T cells sorted from blood. These receptors were collected from a man between 18 and 29 years old in good health. The CDR3 runs from the conserved cysteine through the conserved F or W. A D gene is named only where the DNA matches it firmly. Rows may omit the clone size; those that give it use once, few, many or a size class.

CDR3 protein | CDR3 DNA | J gene | V gene | D gene | clone size
CAWGLTAGANVLTF | TGTGCCTGGGGACTGACGGCTGGGGCCAACGTCCTGACTTTC | TRBJ2-6 | TRBV30 | NA | few
CASSTQQSSGNTIYF | TGTGCCAGCTCAACCCAACAGAGCTCTGGAAACACCATATATTTT | TRBJ1-3 | TRBV18 | NA | NA
CASSLTGNPLTGNTIYF | TGCGCCAGCAGCTTGACAGGGAATCCACTGACTGGAAACACCATATATTTT | TRBJ1-3 | TRBV5-1 | NA | NA
CASSPQPSGYTF | TGTGCCAGCTCACCACAGCCCAGTGGCTACACCTTC | TRBJ1-2 | TRBV18 | NA | NA
CASSVGQPQHF | TGTGCCAGCAGTGTAGGGCAGCCCCAGCATTTT | TRBJ1-5 | TRBV28 | NA | NA
CASQETSSWGFEQFF | TGCGCCAGCCAAGAGACATCCTCCTGGGGGTTTGAGCAGTTCTTC | TRBJ2-1 | TRBV5-1 | NA | NA
CASSQVRGLGTGVTGELFF | TGCGCCAGCAGCCAAGTTAGGGGTTTGGGGACAGGGGTCACCGGGGAGCTGTTTTTT | TRBJ2-2 | TRBV4-3 | TRBD1 | NA
CASSYGQQPNTEAFF | TGTGCCAGCAGCTATGGACAGCAGCCCAACACTGAAGCTTTCTTT | TRBJ1-1 | TRBV5-4 | NA | NA
CASLPSQNSYNEQFF | TGCGCCAGTCTGCCTAGCCAAAACTCCTACAATGAGCAGTTCTTC | TRBJ2-1 | TRBV10-2 | NA | NA
CASSGMNTEAFF | TGTGCCAGCAGCGGTATGAACACTGAAGCTTTCTTT | TRBJ1-1 | TRBV5-4 | NA | NA
CAWGRPYEQYF | TGTGCCTGGGGACGGCCCTACGAGCAGTACTTC | TRBJ2-7 | TRBV30 | NA | NA
CASSLTGSTNEKLFF | TGCGCCAGCAGCCTCACAGGGTCGACTAATGAAAAACTGTTTTTT | TRBJ1-4 | TRBV5-1 | NA | once
CASSDLGLAGQKTQYF | TGTGCCAGCAGTGACCTGGGTCTAGCGGGTCAAAAGACCCAGTACTTC | TRBJ2-5 | TRBV25-1 | TRBD2 | NA
CACSGGTSTDTQYF | TGTGCCTGCTCAGGGGGAACTAGCACAGATACGCAGTATTTT | TRBJ2-3 | TRBV30 | TRBD1 | NA
CASSQGPYVEDSNQPQHF | TGCGCCAGCAGCCAAGGGCCCTATGTGGAGGATAGCAATCAGCCCCAGCATTTT | TRBJ1-5 | TRBV4-1 | NA | NA
CASSLARGSYEQYF | TGTGCCAGCAGTTTAGCCCGGGGATCCTACGAGCAGTACTTC | TRBJ2-7 | TRBV27 | NA | NA
CASSFPGGYNEQFF | TGTGCCAGCAGCTTTCCGGGAGGCTACAATGAGCAGTTCTTC | TRBJ2-1 | TRBV5-8 | TRBD2 | NA
CASSYLTGGPYEQYF | TGTGCCAGCAGTTACTTGACAGGTGGTCCCTACGAGCAGTACTTC | TRBJ2-7 | TRBV6-5 | NA | once
CASSLDYTGELFF | TGCGCCAGCAGCTTAGATTACACCGGGGAGCTGTTTTTT | TRBJ2-2 | TRBV5-1 | NA | NA
CASSPRTGGYEQYF | TGTGCCAGCAGTCCCCGGACAGGGGGCTACGAACAGTACTTC | TRBJ2-7 | TRBV6-5 | TRBD1 | NA
CAWSGSGTPSYEQYF | TGTGCCTGGAGTGGCAGCGGAACGCCCTCCTACGAGCAGTACTTC | TRBJ2-7 | TRBV30 | NA | NA
CASSTSGGGSHTEAFF | TGTGCCAGCAGCACCAGCGGCGGGGGGTCGCACACTGAAGCTTTCTTT | TRBJ1-1 | TRBV7-9 | NA | once